Each of the 19 T cell receptor beta chains below was sequenced from the same sample in a study of radiotherapy plus CTLA-4 blockade in lung cancer. Generated by immunoSEQ multiplex PCR, the TCRdb table keeps only in-frame clones and is missing some. The table records about 97,000 clones, roughly 74% of them present only once. The sequenced sample was peripheral blood, obtained from a patient treated with radiotherapy plus ipilimumab. These receptors all come from a human donor with non-small cell lung cancer who had a partial response to radiotherapy plus ipilimumab. Some clones in this sample may be carry-over from other donors' samples.

This clone has just one count. The chain couples TRBV5-6 to TRBJ2-2, with 14 bases aligning to TRBD2. Germline CDR1 reads SGHDT; CDR2 reads YYEEEE. The CDR3 has 18 residues. Trimming at V came to 4 bases and at J to 4 bases, leaving 9 bases not matched to a gene. CDR3 bases: TGTGCCAGCAGCCCCAGGAGACTAGCGGGAGGGTTCACCGGGGAGCTGTTTTTT. As protein: CASSPRRLAGGFTGELFF. Full variable domain (rest looked up from reference TRBV5-6 and TRBJ2-2): DAGVTQSPTHLIKTRGQQVTLRCSPKSGHDTVSWYQQALGQGPQFIFQYYEEEERQRGNFPDRFSGHQFPNYSSELNVNALLLGDSALYLCASSPRRLAGGFTGELFFGEGSRLTVL.

The J gene is TRBJ1-2, the V gene TRBV2; 12 nucleotides line up with TRBD1. V lost 4 bases to trimming and J lost 8 bases; unmatched junction nucleotides: 8. There are 15 residues in the CDR3. Germline lookup yields CDR1 SNHLY and CDR2 FYNNEI. The CDR3 sequence: CASSVLGQGANGYTF. The CDR3 coding sequence is TGTGCCAGCAGTGTTTTGGGACAGGGGGCGAACGGCTACACCTTC.

The V call is TRBV15, the J call TRBJ1-2; D perhaps matches TRBD1 (6 bases). Trimming pared 2 bases from V and 6 bases from J, leaving 25 bases between. The CDR3 runs to 18 residues. The germline V gene encodes CDR1 LNHNV and CDR2 YYDKDF (reference sequence). CDR3 coding DNA: TGTGCCACCAGCAGAAACCTTCGAACTACAGGGCAGGCGAATGGCTACACCTTC. The encoded protein is CATSRNLRTTGQANGYTF. Looking up the rest from reference TRBV15 and TRBJ1-2 gives the full variable domain: DAMVIQNPRYQVTQFGKPVTLSCSQTLNHNVMYWYQQKSSQAPKLLFHYYDKDFNNEADTPDNFQSRRPNTSFCFLDIRSPGLGDTAMYLCATSRNLRTTGQANGYTFGSGTRLTVV.

For this clone: Distinct nucleotide sequences in the sample also encode this CDR3. V gene TRBV6-6 combines with J gene TRBJ2-7; TRBD1 is a possible D gene (6 bases). Between the trimmed V and J ends, which lost 5 bases and 2 bases, there was a span of 13 bases. The CDR3 has 14 amino acids. Germline V lookup: CDR1 MNHNY, CDR2 SVGAGI (reference sequence). The CDR3 here is CASSADRFPYEQYF. For the CDR3, the DNA is TGTGCCAGCAGTGCAGACAGGTTTCCCTACGAGCAGTACTTC.

This clone has just a few counts. This chain links TRBV21-1 with TRBJ2-2; TRBD2, the table's D call, was not compared with the DNA. TRBV21-1 is classified as a pseudogene. The CDR3 totals 15 residues. The CDR3 loop is CASSTVEGFGGELFF. The CDR3 DNA reads TGTGCCAGCAGCACCGTGGAGGGGTTTGGGGGGGAGCTGTTTTTT.

The chain is built from TRBV10-1 and TRBJ2-2; D is perhaps TRBD2 (6 bases). CDR1 is WNHNN, CDR2 SYGVQD, per germline (reference sequence). V lost 5 bases and J 0 bases, leaving 7 bases between the germline ends. The CDR3 has 14 amino acids. The CDR3 nucleotides read TGCGCCAGCAGTTGGGGGGCGAACACCGGGGAGCTGTTTTTT. Protein: CASSWGANTGELFF.

This clone occurred once. The rearrangement links TRBV7-7 to TRBJ2-5; D is unclear. The closer fit of TRBJ2-7 to the DNA end suggests the J call may be wrong. The CDR3 loop spans 14 amino acids. CDR1 and CDR2 (germline): SSHAT, FNYEAQ (reference sequence). CDR3 amino acids: CASSPTPSSYEQYF. For the CDR3, the DNA is TGTGCCAGCAGTCCTACCCCGAGCTCCTACGAGCAGTACTTC.

The gene calls are TRBV18 and TRBJ2-3; 11 positions match TRBD2. J was trimmed by 2 bases and V by 3 bases; bases with no gene match: 7. The CDR3 runs 17 residues. Germline V gene data show CDR1 as KGHSH and CDR2 as LQKENI. CDR3 protein: CASSPRMGLADTDTQYF. Written as DNA, the CDR3 is TGTGCCAGCTCACCTCGGATGGGACTAGCGGACACAGATACGCAGTATTTT.

This clone has just a few counts. The gene calls are TRBV2 and TRBJ1-1; D is perhaps TRBD1 (5 bases). CDR1 and CDR2 from the germline V gene are SNHLY and FYNNEI. V was shortened by 6 bases and J by 1 base, with 12 bases between the two germline ends. The CDR3 is 14 amino acids. The CDR3 DNA is TGTGCCAGCAGCGGACCCACAGGGAACACTGAAGCTTTCTTT. Its protein is CASSGPTGNTEAFF.

This sequence joins TRBV6-5 and TRBJ1-2; D remains ambiguous. Germline CDR1 is MNHEY and CDR2 is SVGAGI. The CDR3 has 14 amino acids. Trimming took 0 bases from V and 5 from J, leaving 10 bases between them. CDR3 amino acids: CASSYSVFEYGYTF. The CDR3 bases are TGTGCCAGCAGTTACTCGGTCTTCGAGTATGGCTACACCTTC.

The J gene is TRBJ2-2, the V gene TRBV7-9; 9 bases match TRBD1. With V trimmed by 5 bases and J by 2 bases, 6 bases remained unmatched. Germline CDR1 reads SEHNR; CDR2 reads FQNEAQ (reference sequence). The CDR3 is 16 amino acids. In DNA form, the CDR3 reads TGTGCCAGCAGCGCCCACAGGGGGCGCAACACCGGGGAGCTGTTTTTT. Protein sequence: CASSAHRGRNTGELFF.

V is TRBV28 and J is TRBJ2-1; 7 nucleotides match TRBD2. Germline CDR1 reads MDHEN; CDR2 reads SYDVKM. This CDR3 region has 14 residues. Germline trimming cut 7 bases from V and 4 bases from J; bases unmatched to any gene: 7. In nucleotides, the CDR3 is TGTGCCAGCATCAGAAGCGGGGCATACAATGAGCAGTTCTTC. Its translation: CASIRSGAYNEQFF.

V gene TRBV29-1 combines with J gene TRBJ1-4; TRBD1 might be the D (5 bases). This CDR3 spans 12 amino acids. Germline lookup yields CDR1 SQVTM and CDR2 ANQGSEA. V lost 0 bases, J lost 14 bases, and 13 bases lay in between. CDR3 loop: CSVEDLKGRLFF. CDR3 nucleotide sequence: TGCAGCGTTGAAGATCTCAAGGGGAGGCTGTTTTTT.

The V gene is TRBV7-2, the J gene TRBJ2-3; a weak D match, TRBD2 (5 bases). CDR3 length: 15 residues. Germline V CDR1 and CDR2: SGHTA, FQGNSA. V shed 0 bases and J shed 4 bases, with 11 bases lying between them. CDR3 coding DNA: TGTGCCAGCAGCTTAGCGCCGGCGGGCCCAGATACGCAGTATTTT. Translated: CASSLAPAGPDTQYF.

This clone was detected a few times. CDR3 sequence reads: CASSLDSGGNTIYF. In DNA, the CDR3 is TGTGCCAGCAGTTTGGACAGTGGGGGAAACACCATATATTTT. The chain has TRBV28 and TRBJ1-3; TRBD1 might be the D (6 bases). Germline CDR1 is MDHEN and CDR2 is SYDVKM. Deletions cut 3 bases from V and 4 bases from J, with 10 bases between. This CDR3 contains 14 residues.

V gene TRBV28 combines with J gene TRBJ2-2; D remains unclear. The CDR3 totals 13 residues. The ends were cut back, 5 bases at V and 6 bases at J, with 10 bases in the middle. Germline V gene data show CDR1 as MDHEN and CDR2 as SYDVKM. CDR3 coding DNA: TGTGCCAGCAGTCTCACTTACTCCGGGGAGCTGTTTTTT. It translates to CASSLTYSGELFF.

The genes are TRBV19 and TRBJ2-7, with D perhaps matching TRBD1 (5 bases). Germline V gives CDR1 LNHDA, CDR2 SQIVND (reference sequence). CDR3 length: 14 residues. V was pared by 5 bases and J by 0 bases, with 11 bases between. Here the CDR3 DNA reads TGTGCCAGTAGTCAACAGGTAACCTCCTACGAGCAGTACTTC. Translation gives CASSQQVTSYEQYF.

This chain uses TRBV4-2 with TRBJ1-2; the D gene is possibly TRBD1 (5 bases). V dropped 1 base and J dropped 6 bases, with 9 bases sitting between them. Germline-derived CDR1 and CDR2 are LGHNA and YNFKEQ. This CDR3 comprises 13 residues. The CDR3 DNA is TGTGCCAGCAGCCAAGCAGAAGGGGATGGCTACACCTTC. Its protein is CASSQAEGDGYTF.

This clone was detected a few times. This chain links TRBV29-1 with TRBJ2-2, with 11 bases matching TRBD2. Trimming took 3 bases from V and 12 from J; bases not matched to a gene: 6. Germline V gene lookup returns CDR1 SQVTM and CDR2 ANQGSEA. The CDR3 sequence is 13 residues long. CDR3: CSVDTVAGGKLFF. The CDR3 nucleotides are TGCAGCGTTGATACGGTAGCGGGAGGGAAGCTGTTTTTT.